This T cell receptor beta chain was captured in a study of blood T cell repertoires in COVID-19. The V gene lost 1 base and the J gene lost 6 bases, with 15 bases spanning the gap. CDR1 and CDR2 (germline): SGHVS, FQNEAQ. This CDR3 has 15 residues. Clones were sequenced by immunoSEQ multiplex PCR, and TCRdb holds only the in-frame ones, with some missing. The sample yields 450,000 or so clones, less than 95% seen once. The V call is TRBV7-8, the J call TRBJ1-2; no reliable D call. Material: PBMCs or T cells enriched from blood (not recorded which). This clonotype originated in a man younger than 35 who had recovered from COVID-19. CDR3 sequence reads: CASSLGGRSPNGYTF. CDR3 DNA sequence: TGTGCCAGCAGCTTAGGCGGCAGAAGCCCCAATGGCTACACCTTC.